The 28 T cell receptor beta chains presented below share a single source sample, sequenced in a study of blood T cell repertoires in COVID-19. Profiled with immunoSEQ multiplex PCR; TCRdb holds only in-frame clones, not every one. The repertoire holds 150,000 to 200,000 clones, with about 93% as singletons. Sequencing used peripheral blood. All receptors derive from a woman aged 50 to 65 with acute or convalescent COVID-19.

The chain joins TRBV3-1 (or the pseudogene TRBV3-2) to TRBJ1-2; 10 bases are a match to TRBD1. Trimming removed 1 base from V and 10 bases from J; junction bases left unmatched: 3. This CDR3 spans 13 amino acids. Per the germline V gene, CDR1 is LGHDT and CDR2 is YNNKEL (reference sequence). In nucleotides, the CDR3 is TGTGCCAGCAGCCAAGTTGGGACAGGGGTCTACACCTTC. It yields the protein CASSQVGTGVYTF.

The genes are TRBV5-6 and TRBJ1-2; a weak D match, TRBD1 (5 bases). The CDR3 is made up of 13 amino acids. CDR1 is SGHDT, CDR2 YYEEEE, per germline. V was clipped by 4 bases and J by 8 bases, with 15 bases between them. The CDR3 DNA follows: TGTGCCAGCAGCCCTACTTCGGGGGGAGGCTACACCTTC. It translates to CASSPTSGGGYTF.

J is TRBJ1-5 and V is TRBV21-1; the table calls TRBD1, which could not be checked here. TRBV21-1 is deemed a pseudogene. The CDR3 has 14 amino acids. CDR3 coding DNA: TGTGCCAGCAGCGGCACAGTTAGCAATCAGCCCCAGCATTTT. This codes for CASSGTVSNQPQHF.

The chain couples TRBV6-5 to TRBJ1-3; no reliable D call. V was trimmed by 7 bases and J by 0 bases, leaving 10 bases between them. Germline CDR1 reads MNHEY; CDR2 reads SVGAGI. The CDR3 length is 14 residues. CDR3 region: CASTRDFSGNTIYF. CDR3 bases: TGTGCCAGCACCCGTGACTTCTCTGGAAACACCATATATTTT.

The chain uses TRBV5-4 and TRBJ1-2; TRBD1 agrees at 9 bases. Looked up from germline, CDR1 is SGHNT and CDR2 is YYREEE (reference sequence). The CDR3 is 14 residues long. The V segment lost 4 bases and the J segment 3 bases; nucleotides outside the gene matches: 4. CDR3 in DNA: TGTGCCAGCAGCCTACAGGGGGCGGACTATGGCTACACCTTC. This gives the protein CASSLQGADYGYTF.

The V and J genes are TRBV10-3 and TRBJ2-7; 7 bases align to TRBD2. The junction had 2 bases not matched to a gene; V was cut back by 0 bases and J by 0 bases. Per the germline V gene, CDR1 is ENHRY and CDR2 is SYGVKD. The CDR3 loop spans 15 amino acids. CDR3 nucleotides: TGTGCCATCAGTGAGTCGACTAGCATCTCCTACGAGCAGTACTTC. This gives the protein CAISESTSISYEQYF.

This chain joins TRBV6-2 or TRBV6-3 and TRBJ1-1, with D unclear. This CDR3 has 13 residues. V was clipped by 2 bases and J by 1 base, with 5 bases between them. In germline, CDR1 is MNHEY, CDR2 SVGEGT. DNA of the CDR3: TGTGCCAGCAGTTACCGGGGGAACACTGAAGCTTTCTTT. This gives the protein CASSYRGNTEAFF.

The chain employs TRBV5-1 and TRBJ1-5; TRBD1 agrees at 9 bases. V lost 2 bases, J lost 7 bases, and 7 bases stayed unmatched. The CDR3 extends over 15 amino acids. Looked up from germline, CDR1 is SGHRS and CDR2 is YFSETQ. The CDR3 protein is CASSFGQGITQPQHF. The CDR3 DNA reads TGCGCCAGCAGCTTTGGACAGGGGATTACCCAGCCCCAGCATTTT.

The V gene is TRBV19, the J gene TRBJ1-1; weak D call: TRBD1 (5 bases). The CDR3 has 16 amino acids. Trimming cost V 3 bases and J 1 base, with 15 bases left between them. Germline CDR1 is LNHDA and CDR2 is SQIVND (reference sequence). DNA for the CDR3: TGTGCCAGTAGTATCTCCGTGGGGGGTACGAACACTGAAGCTTTCTTT. The encoded protein is CASSISVGGTNTEAFF. The whole variable domain, filled in from reference TRBV19 and TRBJ1-1, reads DGGITQSPKYLFRKEGQNVTLSCEQNLNHDAMYWYRQDPGQGLRLIYYSQIVNDFQKGDIAEGYSVSREKKESFPLTVTSAQKNPTAFYLCASSISVGGTNTEAFFGQGTRLTVV.

This clone was seen only a few times. The chain combines TRBV28 with TRBJ1-1; D unresolved. The V end was cut by 1 base, the J end by 1 base, with 13 bases between. Germline V gene lookup returns CDR1 MDHEN and CDR2 SYDVKM. CDR3 length: 16 residues. The CDR3 region is CASSLSVAVRNTEAFF. Here the CDR3 DNA reads TGTGCCAGCAGTTTATCAGTGGCAGTTCGGAACACTGAAGCTTTCTTT.

V is TRBV5-4 and J is TRBJ2-2, with a tentative D call TRBD1 (5 bases). Looked up from germline, CDR1 is SGHNT and CDR2 is YYREEE (reference sequence). V was trimmed by 9 bases and J by 1 base, leaving 10 bases between them. This CDR3 spans 13 amino acids. CDR3 DNA sequence: TGTGCCACCAACCAGGGGAACACCGGGGAGCTGTTTTTT. It is translated as CATNQGNTGELFF.

This chain uses TRBV18 with TRBJ1-3; tentatively, D is TRBD1 (5 bases). The V end was cut by 6 bases, the J end by 2 bases, with 11 bases between. CDR1 KGHSH and CDR2 LQKENI come from the germline V gene. The CDR3 sequence is 14 residues long. The chain's CDR3 is CASSTRETGNTIYF. Here the CDR3 DNA reads TGTGCCAGCTCCACCAGGGAAACTGGAAACACCATATATTTT.

This sequence joins TRBV4-1 and TRBJ1-4; TRBD1 matches 9 bases. Germline lookup yields CDR1 MGHRA and CDR2 YSYEKL. The CDR3 extends over 16 amino acids. The junction had 8 bases not matched to a gene; V was cut back by 2 bases and J by 7 bases. CDR3 protein: CASSQPPQGAGEKLFF. Here the CDR3 DNA reads TGCGCCAGCAGCCAACCGCCACAGGGGGCGGGTGAAAAACTGTTTTTT.

This chain joins TRBV27 and TRBJ2-1; 8 bases line up with TRBD1. The CDR3 contains 18 residues. J lost 2 bases, V lost 1 base, and 10 bases had no gene match. The germline V gene encodes CDR1 MNHEY and CDR2 SMNVEV (reference sequence). The CDR3 protein is CASSLWPGGALPYNEQFF. CDR3 nucleotides: TGTGCCAGCAGTTTATGGCCAGGGGGCGCCTTACCCTACAATGAGCAGTTCTTC.

The chain employs TRBV29-1 and TRBJ1-2, with D possibly matching TRBD1 (6 bases). V was shortened by 4 bases and J by 6 bases, with 9 bases between the two germline ends. Per germline, CDR1 SQVTM and CDR2 ANQGSEA. This CDR3 is 11 amino acids long. DNA for the CDR3: TGCAGCGTTGCAGGGGCAAATGGCTACACCTTC. Translating it yields CSVAGANGYTF.

This sequence joins TRBV2 and TRBJ2-1; possible D gene TRBD2, 6 bases. Trimming removed 4 bases from V and 10 bases from J, with 8 bases in between. CDR1 is SNHLY and CDR2 is FYNNEI in the germline V gene. This CDR3 has 11 amino acids. The CDR3 reads CASSGEAEQFF. DNA for the CDR3: TGTGCCAGCAGTGGGGAGGCGGAGCAGTTCTTC.

The CDR3 DNA is TGTGCCAGCAGTGGACAGGGGGGCAATAACAATGAGCAGTTCTTC. It is translated as CASSGQGGNNNEQFF. V and J are TRBV25-1 and TRBJ2-1, with 9 bases identical to TRBD1. V shed 4 bases and J 5 bases; nucleotides not matched to a gene: 6. The CDR3 totals 15 residues. Germline V CDR1 and CDR2: MGHDK, SYGVNS. The whole variable domain, remainder taken from reference TRBV25-1 and TRBJ2-1, is EADIYQTPRYLVIGTGKKITLECSQTMGHDKMYWYQQDPGMELHLIHYSYGVNSTEKGDLSSESTVSRIRTEHFPLTLESARPSHTSQYLCASSGQGGNNNEQFFGPGTRLTVL.

The chain uses TRBV24-1 and TRBJ1-3, with D uncertain. The CDR3 loop spans 13 amino acids. With 5 bases removed from V and 4 bases from J, the gap between germline ends came to 8 bases. Looked up from germline, CDR1 is KGHDR and CDR2 is SFDVKD. Written as DNA, the CDR3 is TGTGCCACCAGTGGCGGAGTAGGAAACACCATATATTTT. This translates into CATSGGVGNTIYF.

This chain joins TRBV7-8 and TRBJ1-1; no firm D call. There are 13 residues in the CDR3. V lost 4 bases and J 6 bases, leaving 12 bases between the germline ends. Germline V gives CDR1 SGHVS, CDR2 FQNEAQ. This CDR3 reads CASSSRLVSEAFF. The DNA for the CDR3 is TGTGCCAGCAGCTCCCGACTGGTCTCTGAAGCTTTCTTT. The variable domain in full, completed from reference TRBV7-8 and TRBJ1-1, reads GAGVSQSPRYKVAKRGQDVALRCDPISGHVSLFWYQQALGQGPEFLTYFQNEAQLDKSGLPSDRFFAERPEGSVSTLKIQRTQQEDSAVYLCASSSRLVSEAFFGQGTRLTVV.

The chain is built from TRBV2 and TRBJ2-7; possibly TRBD1 for D (5 bases). The ends were cut back, 8 bases at V and 3 bases at J, with 11 bases in the middle. In germline, CDR1 is SNHLY, CDR2 FYNNEI. This CDR3 is built from 12 residues. The CDR3 region is CASQDINYEQYF. CDR3 sequence (DNA): TGTGCCAGCCAGGACATCAACTACGAGCAGTACTTC.

The V gene is TRBV4-1, the J gene TRBJ2-3; 9 bases are a match to TRBD1. Losses at the gene ends were 3 bases for V and 4 bases for J; bases not matched to a gene: 5. CDR1 is MGHRA and CDR2 is YSYEKL in the germline V gene. The CDR3 is 15 residues long. The CDR3 DNA is TGCGCCAGCAGCCAGCGGGGACAGGGAGCAGATACGCAGTATTTT. It encodes CASSQRGQGADTQYF.

This clone was recorded once. The chain links TRBV12-3 or TRBV12-4 to TRBJ1-1; TRBD1 might be the D (6 bases). The CDR3 loop spans 12 amino acids. Trimming cost V 1 base and J 10 bases, with 10 bases left between them. In DNA, the CDR3 is TGTGCCAGCAGTTTAGTCGGGGGGCGAGCTTTCTTT. It translates to CASSLVGGRAFF.

This rearrangement joins TRBV7-8 to TRBJ2-3; weak D call: TRBD1 (6 bases). CDR3 size: 17 residues. The V end was cut by 4 bases, the J end by 4 bases, with 21 bases between. Germline V gene sequence: CDR1 SGHVS, CDR2 FQNEAQ. As DNA, the CDR3 is TGTGCCAGCAGCTCTACTACCCCGGGACACTACTCAGATACGCAGTATTTT. Translating gives CASSSTTPGHYSDTQYF.

The CDR3 bases are TGCGCCAGCAGCCGAGCTCCGGGACAGTATAATGAAAAACTGTTTTTT. Translating gives CASSRAPGQYNEKLFF. J is TRBJ1-4 and V is TRBV5-1; 7 bases line up with TRBD1. This CDR3 comprises 16 residues. CDR1 is SGHRS, CDR2 YFSETQ, per germline. With 4 bases clipped from V and 4 bases from J, the junction kept 10 bases outside the gene matches.

The genes are TRBV27 and TRBJ2-7; TRBD1 matches at 8 bases. V lost 5 bases, J lost 0 bases, and 9 bases stayed unmatched. Germline V CDR1 and CDR2: MNHEY, SMNVEV (reference sequence). The CDR3 is 16 residues long. CDR3: CASSNSQGALSYEQYF. CDR3 DNA: TGTGCCAGCAGTAACTCCCAGGGGGCCCTCTCCTACGAGCAGTACTTC.

The gene calls are TRBV6-1 and TRBJ2-5; D may be TRBD2 (6 bases). Between the trimmed V and J ends, which lost 0 bases and 0 bases, there was a span of 11 bases. Per the germline V gene, CDR1 is MNHNS and CDR2 is SASEGT. The length of the CDR3 is 16 residues. CDR3 DNA sequence: TGTGCCAGCAGTGAAGCAGGAGCGGGTAACCAAGAGACCCAGTACTTC. Residues: CASSEAGAGNQETQYF.

The chain uses TRBV4-1 and TRBJ1-3, with 11 bases identical to TRBD1. V lost 0 bases to trimming and J lost 4 bases; unmatched junction nucleotides: 2. Germline loops: CDR1 MGHRA, CDR2 YSYEKL. The CDR3 extends over 16 amino acids. The CDR3 DNA sequence: TGCGCCAGCAGCCAAGAGGGACAGGGGGTAGGAAACACCATATATTTT. Encoded protein: CASSQEGQGVGNTIYF.

The chain uses TRBV19 and TRBJ2-7, with TRBD2 as a possible D gene (7 bases). The CDR3 loop spans 14 amino acids. Trimming cost V 3 bases and J 3 bases, with 12 bases left between them. CDR1 is LNHDA and CDR2 is SQIVND in the germline V gene (reference sequence). The CDR3 here is CASSIGGGGYEQYF. The CDR3 bases are TGTGCCAGTAGTATCGGAGGGGGGGGCTACGAGCAGTACTTC.